This TCR beta chain is from a study of CXCR3-negative and CXCR3-positive naive CD8 T cells. Per the germline V gene, CDR1 is LGHNA and CDR2 is YNFKEQ. The CDR3 contains 17 residues. 5' RACE with UMI labels generated the TRB cDNA libraries. TCRdb reprocessed the 5' RACE reads and keeps a single row for each CDR3 protein, giving no DNA. Across approximately 56,000 distinct CDR3 sequences, the top ten clones capture 20% to 25% of the sample. At a few hundred thousand cells each, triplicate sorts were carried out for each CD8+ T cell subset. The receptor comes from a human donor in good health. Some clones in this sample may be carry-over from other donors' samples. The sequencing input was memory CD8+ T cells from blood. V gene TRBV4-2 combines with J gene TRBJ1-2. The CDR3 is CASSQGQGPSNYYGYTF.